The rows below give T cell receptor beta chains drawn from one sample of a study of T-cell reconstitution after alpha-beta-depleted transplantation in children. TCRdb re-derived calls from the PCR reads in MiXCR, one entry per CDR3 protein. The sample records around 380,000 distinct CDR3 sequences, roughly a tenth being singletons. This sample comprised PBMCs from the stem cell graft donor, obtained from the stem cell graft. All receptors come from a human donor who donated a stem cell graft to a child with acute myeloid leukemia. Both conserved end residues are part of each CDR3. D genes are given only for firm matches. Size is omitted from some rows. Given values are once, few, many or a class for expanded clones.

clone_size,v_call,j_call,d_call,cdr3_nt,cdr3_aa
.,TRBV25-1,TRBJ2-1,.,TGTGCCAGCAGTGGCAAAGACAGTTTTCGGTACAATGAGCAGTTCTTC,CASSGKDSFRYNEQFF
many,TRBV20-1,TRBJ2-3,TRBD2,TGCAGTGCCAGCCCGGGACTAGCGTCCGTTCGTACGCAGTATTTT,CSASPGLASVRTQYF
.,TRBV5-1,TRBJ2-2,.,TGCGCCAGCAGCTTGGAGGGCAGCGACTACATTAACACCGGGGAGCTGTTTTTT,CASSLEGSDYINTGELFF
.,TRBV4-2,TRBJ2-3,.,TGTGCCACCAGCCAAGGATCCTCTGGGACTCCCACAGATACGCAGTATTTT,CATSQGSSGTPTDTQYF
few,TRBV7-8,TRBJ2-7,.,TGTGCCAGCAGCCGATACTACGAGCAGTACTTC,CASSRYYEQYF
few,TRBV6-1,TRBJ2-1,.,TGTGCCAGCAGGATTCGTAGCTTCTACAATGAGCAGTTCTTC,CASRIRSFYNEQFF
many,TRBV2,TRBJ1-5,TRBD1,TGTGCCAGCAGTTTCGGGACAGACAATCAGCCCCAGCATTTT,CASSFGTDNQPQHF
many,TRBV27,TRBJ1-6,TRBD1,TGTGCCAGCAGTTTACAGGGGGGGAATTCACCCCTCCACTTT,CASSLQGGNSPLHF
.,TRBV27,TRBJ2-1,TRBD2,TGTGCCAGCAGTTTATTGGGACTAGCGGGAGGGCAAAAAGGGGGTGAGCAGTTCTTC,CASSLLGLAGGQKGGEQFF
few,TRBV5-1,TRBJ2-5,TRBD1,TGCGCCAGCAGCAGGACAGGGACGGAGACCCAGTACTTC,CASSRTGTETQYF
few,TRBV7-9,TRBJ1-5,TRBD1,TGTGCCAGCAGCTCCCGCGATGACAGGGGCGTTACAACCAATCAGCCCCAGCATTTT,CASSSRDDRGVTTNQPQHF
few,TRBV5-1,TRBJ2-7,.,TGCGCCAGCACCGAAAGAGGGGGAAACCTCGACGAGCAGTACTTC,CASTERGGNLDEQYF
.,TRBV7-3,TRBJ1-6,.,TGTGCCAGCAGCTTATTCCGGGGTGATAATTCACCCCTCCACTTT,CASSLFRGDNSPLHF
few,TRBV14,TRBJ2-1,TRBD2,TGTGCCAGCAGCCCCCGGACTAGCGGGAGCAACAATGAGCAGTTCTTC,CASSPRTSGSNNEQFF
.,TRBV5-5,TRBJ2-1,TRBD2,TGTGGCAGCAGCTTGGGTCTAGCGGTGGGGAATGAGCAGTTCTTC,CGSSLGLAVGNEQFF
many,TRBV12-3/TRBV12-4,TRBJ2-3,.,TGTGCCAGCAGTTCTGATAGGGGCGGCACAGATACGCAGTATTTT,CASSSDRGGTDTQYF
.,TRBV6-1,TRBJ2-7,.,TGTGCCAGCAGCCCCGCAGGGTGGAACTACGAGCAGTACTTC,CASSPAGWNYEQYF
.,TRBV12-3/TRBV12-4,TRBJ1-1,.,TGTGCCAGCAACCCGAGGGGAGAGGGCACTGAAGCTTTCTTT,CASNPRGEGTEAFF
.,TRBV5-6,TRBJ2-5,.,TGTGCCAGCAGCTCGAGGACTGAAGGATTTGGAGAGACCCAGTACTTC,CASSSRTEGFGETQYF
many,TRBV12-3/TRBV12-4,TRBJ1-4,.,TGTGCCAGCAGTCAAGTTGCAACTAATGAAAAACTGTTTTTT,CASSQVATNEKLFF
.,TRBV20-1,TRBJ2-5,.,TGCAGTACCCATAGCGGTGGAGAGACCCAGTACTTC,CSTHSGGETQYF
many,TRBV10-3,TRBJ2-5,.,TGTGCCATCAGTGATCCGGGACGGGTCGGGGAGACCCAGTACTTC,CAISDPGRVGETQYF
.,TRBV7-9,TRBJ2-2,TRBD2,TGTGCCAGCAGTTATAGCGGGGGCGAGAACACCGGGGAGCTGTTTTTT,CASSYSGGENTGELFF
.,TRBV12-3/TRBV12-4,TRBJ1-1,.,TGTGCCAGCACCGTTCGACAGGATAGGTCTGAAGCTTTCTTT,CASTVRQDRSEAFF
once,TRBV7-8,TRBJ2-7,TRBD1,TGTGCCAGCAGCTTACCGGGACAGGGGTTAGGTGAGCAGTACTTC,CASSLPGQGLGEQYF
many,TRBV29-1,TRBJ2-5,.,TGCAGCGTTGGGTGGTATGAGACCCAGTACTTC,CSVGWYETQYF
few,TRBV29-1,TRBJ1-3,.,TGCAGCGGGATCGAGTCTGGAAACACCATATATTTT,CSGIESGNTIYF
.,TRBV10-2,TRBJ2-7,.,TGCGCCAGTGGGAAATACCTCTCCTACGAGCAGTACTTC,CASGKYLSYEQYF
many,TRBV20-1,TRBJ2-1,.,TGCAGTGCTAGAGAAGGCAATAGCAATTACAATGAGCAGTTCTTC,CSAREGNSNYNEQFF
many,TRBV29-1,TRBJ2-1,TRBD1,TGCAGCGCACCCAGGGGGCCCTTGACGTTCTTC,CSAPRGPLTFF
few,TRBV19,TRBJ1-5,.,TGTGCCAGTTGCCCCGGGGTCTATAGCAATCAGCCCCAGCATTTT,CASCPGVYSNQPQHF
many,TRBV20-1,TRBJ2-7,TRBD2,TGCAGTGCTAGAGGGTCAGTCGGGGGGTACGAGCAGTACTTC,CSARGSVGGYEQYF
few,TRBV4-1,TRBJ2-7,TRBD2,TGCGCCAGCAGCCAAGCGCTTAGCGGGACCTACGAGCAGTACTTC,CASSQALSGTYEQYF
.,TRBV10-3,TRBJ2-7,.,TGTGCCATCAGTGAGGACTTCCTGACACCCTACGAGCAGTACTTC,CAISEDFLTPYEQYF
.,TRBV29-1,TRBJ2-5,.,TGCAGCGTTGTAGGACCGAGGGAGACCCAGTACTTC,CSVVGPRETQYF
.,TRBV30,TRBJ2-3,TRBD1,TGTGCCTGGAGGCCTCCCGGGACAGATAGCACAGATACGCAGTATTTT,CAWRPPGTDSTDTQYF